Listed below are T cell receptor beta chains from one sample, sequenced in a study of OX40 agonist ivuxolimab in advanced cancers. This table comes from immunoSEQ multiplex PCR, and its TCRdb copy is limited to in-frame clones, with some not included. The sample records 40,000 to 55,000 clones, roughly nine tenths being singletons. This specimen consisted of CD4+ or CD8+ T cells sorted from blood, obtained in a trial of the OX40 agonist ivuxolimab. The receptors derive from an adult with an advanced solid tumor such as melanoma, head and neck, liver or kidney cancer. Each CDR3 is given with its conserved first and last residue. Each record gives: clone size, V gene, J gene, D gene, CDR3 DNA, CDR3 protein. D genes are given only for firm matches. Some rows mark clone size as missing; the rest say once, few, many or name a class of expanded clone.

abundance: NA; v_gene: TRBV30; j_gene: TRBJ1-5; d_gene: NA; CDR3nt: TGTGCCTGGAGTGTACTGGGGAGACCTAGCAATCAGCCCCAGCATTTT; CDR3aa: CAWSVLGRPSNQPQHF
abundance: NA; v_gene: TRBV5-1; j_gene: TRBJ2-5; d_gene: TRBD1; CDR3nt: TGCGCCAGCAGCTGGACGACAGGGGCAGAAGAGACCCAGTACTTC; CDR3aa: CASSWTTGAEETQYF
abundance: NA; v_gene: TRBV27; j_gene: TRBJ1-1; d_gene: NA; CDR3nt: TGTGCCAGCAGTCCGCGAGGTGGGGGAGGTATTGCGAACACTGAAGCTTTCTTT; CDR3aa: CASSPRGGGGIANTEAFF
abundance: NA; v_gene: TRBV5-1; j_gene: TRBJ2-5; d_gene: TRBD2; CDR3nt: TGCGCCAGCAGCCACGGGACTAGCGGGGGGCAAGAGACCCAGTACTTC; CDR3aa: CASSHGTSGGQETQYF
abundance: NA; v_gene: TRBV7-9; j_gene: TRBJ2-3; d_gene: NA; CDR3nt: TGTGCCAGCAGCCTTATCACTCCAGATACGCAGTATTTT; CDR3aa: CASSLITPDTQYF
abundance: NA; v_gene: TRBV7-9; j_gene: TRBJ2-1; d_gene: NA; CDR3nt: TGTGCCAGCAGCTTCCGGCAGCTCTCCTACAATGAGCAGTTCTTC; CDR3aa: CASSFRQLSYNEQFF
abundance: NA; v_gene: TRBV21-1; j_gene: TRBJ2-7; d_gene: NA; CDR3nt: TGTGCCAGCAGCAAAGGGGGGACAGGCACCTACGAGCAGTACTTC; CDR3aa: CASSKGGTGTYEQYF
abundance: few; v_gene: TRBV27; j_gene: TRBJ2-2; d_gene: TRBD1; CDR3nt: TGTGCCAGCAGTTCGGGACAGGGGGGCACCGGGGAGCTGTTTTTT; CDR3aa: CASSSGQGGTGELFF
abundance: NA; v_gene: TRBV11-2; j_gene: TRBJ1-1; d_gene: NA; CDR3nt: TGTGCCAGCTGGACCCGGGGTCCCAGCACTGAAGCTTTCTTT; CDR3aa: CASWTRGPSTEAFF
abundance: once; v_gene: TRBV10-3; j_gene: TRBJ1-4; d_gene: NA; CDR3nt: TGTGCCATCAGTGATCCCACCCGGGATGAAAAACTGTTTTTT; CDR3aa: CAISDPTRDEKLFF
abundance: NA; v_gene: TRBV7-9; j_gene: TRBJ2-3; d_gene: TRBD1; CDR3nt: TGTGCCAGCAGCAAGAACAGGGGGGCGGCAGATACGCAGTATTTT; CDR3aa: CASSKNRGAADTQYF
abundance: NA; v_gene: TRBV21-1; j_gene: TRBJ1-3; d_gene: NA; CDR3nt: TGTGCCGGACAAAGGGGACCCTCTGGAAACACCATATATTTT; CDR3aa: CAGQRGPSGNTIYF
abundance: NA; v_gene: TRBV5-6; j_gene: TRBJ1-2; d_gene: NA; CDR3nt: TGTGCCAGCAGCTTACAGGATGGCTACACCTTC; CDR3aa: CASSLQDGYTF
abundance: NA; v_gene: TRBV28; j_gene: TRBJ2-7; d_gene: NA; CDR3nt: TGTGCCAGCAGCCCCCCCGGGGGCTACGAGCAGTACTTC; CDR3aa: CASSPPGGYEQYF
abundance: NA; v_gene: TRBV7-9; j_gene: TRBJ2-7; d_gene: TRBD1; CDR3nt: TGTGCCAGCAGCTTACTAGGGACAGGGGGATACGAGCAGTACTTC; CDR3aa: CASSLLGTGGYEQYF
abundance: NA; v_gene: TRBV10-3; j_gene: TRBJ1-2; d_gene: NA; CDR3nt: TGTGCCATCAGCGAGGGGGGTCAGGCGGCTGGCTACACCTTC; CDR3aa: CAISEGGQAAGYTF
abundance: NA; v_gene: TRBV7-3; j_gene: TRBJ2-7; d_gene: NA; CDR3nt: TGTGCCAGCAGCTTAAGCCCAGGGAAAGAGCAGTACTTC; CDR3aa: CASSLSPGKEQYF
abundance: medium-sized; v_gene: TRBV5-8; j_gene: TRBJ2-7; d_gene: TRBD1; CDR3nt: TGTGCCAGCTTTTACCGGGACAGCTACGAGCAGTACTTC; CDR3aa: CASFYRDSYEQYF
abundance: once; v_gene: TRBV6-6; j_gene: TRBJ2-3; d_gene: NA; CDR3nt: TGTGCCAGCAGTTATCTATTTACGCAGTATTTT; CDR3aa: CASSYLFTQYF
abundance: NA; v_gene: TRBV7-9; j_gene: TRBJ1-5; d_gene: NA; CDR3nt: TGTGCCAGCAGCTTAGATCTCGGTCAGCCCCAGCATTTT; CDR3aa: CASSLDLGQPQHF
abundance: NA; v_gene: TRBV9; j_gene: TRBJ2-2; d_gene: NA; CDR3nt: TGTGCCAGCAGCGTAGCGGCAGGGAACACCGGGGAGCTGTTTTTT; CDR3aa: CASSVAAGNTGELFF
abundance: NA; v_gene: TRBV6-1; j_gene: TRBJ1-2; d_gene: TRBD1; CDR3nt: TGTGCCAGCAGTTATAACCAGGGACAGGGGTACTACACCTTC; CDR3aa: CASSYNQGQGYYTF
abundance: few; v_gene: TRBV2; j_gene: TRBJ1-6; d_gene: NA; CDR3nt: TGTGCCAGCACTGGGGCTCCTCAAGGCCTCCTCCACTTT; CDR3aa: CASTGAPQGLLHF
abundance: NA; v_gene: TRBV6-5; j_gene: TRBJ1-6; d_gene: NA; CDR3nt: TGTGCCAGCAGTGGGGGGGTACAGGGTTGGTCACCCCTCCACTTT; CDR3aa: CASSGGVQGWSPLHF
abundance: NA; v_gene: TRBV6-5; j_gene: TRBJ2-5; d_gene: TRBD2; CDR3nt: TGTGCCAGCAGCCCCAGCGCGGGGGGGAAGACCCAGTACTTC; CDR3aa: CASSPSAGGKTQYF
abundance: NA; v_gene: TRBV5-6; j_gene: TRBJ2-3; d_gene: NA; CDR3nt: TGTGCCAGCAGCCAACTAGACAGCACAGATACGCAGTATTTT; CDR3aa: CASSQLDSTDTQYF
abundance: NA; v_gene: TRBV6-1; j_gene: TRBJ2-1; d_gene: TRBD1; CDR3nt: TGTGCCAGCAGAATCTTGACAGGGGGCAATGAGCAGTTCTTC; CDR3aa: CASRILTGGNEQFF
abundance: NA; v_gene: TRBV2; j_gene: TRBJ2-3; d_gene: TRBD1; CDR3nt: TGTGCCAGCACCCGACGGACAGGGCCTCTAGAGCAGTATTTT; CDR3aa: CASTRRTGPLEQYF
abundance: NA; v_gene: TRBV6-6; j_gene: TRBJ2-5; d_gene: NA; CDR3nt: TGTGCCAGCAGTAAATTAGCTGGAGAGACCCAGTACTTC; CDR3aa: CASSKLAGETQYF
abundance: NA; v_gene: TRBV6-5; j_gene: TRBJ2-5; d_gene: NA; CDR3nt: TGTGCCAGCAGTCTAGACTACCTAGAGACCCAGTACTTC; CDR3aa: CASSLDYLETQYF
abundance: NA; v_gene: TRBV29-1; j_gene: TRBJ2-7; d_gene: NA; CDR3nt: TGCAGCGTTGGAATAATGGTAAACCCATACCACGAGCAGTACTTC; CDR3aa: CSVGIMVNPYHEQYF
abundance: NA; v_gene: TRBV6-6; j_gene: TRBJ2-5; d_gene: TRBD1; CDR3nt: TGTGCCAGCAGTTACTCAGAGGGGGCTGAGACCCAGTACTTC; CDR3aa: CASSYSEGAETQYF
abundance: NA; v_gene: TRBV29-1; j_gene: TRBJ1-4; d_gene: TRBD1; CDR3nt: TGCAGCGTGGGGGGACAGGGGGCTGGTAATGAAAAACTGTTTTTT; CDR3aa: CSVGGQGAGNEKLFF
abundance: NA; v_gene: TRBV7-2; j_gene: TRBJ2-7; d_gene: NA; CDR3nt: TGTGCCAGCAGCTTAGACCTAGAGCTCTACGAGCAGTACTTC; CDR3aa: CASSLDLELYEQYF
abundance: NA; v_gene: TRBV30; j_gene: TRBJ2-3; d_gene: NA; CDR3nt: TGTGCCTTATACGACTCCCGAGATACGCAGTATTTT; CDR3aa: CALYDSRDTQYF
abundance: NA; v_gene: TRBV21-1; j_gene: TRBJ1-1; d_gene: NA; CDR3nt: TGTGCCAGCAGCGGACGAAGACAGGAAGCTTTCTTT; CDR3aa: CASSGRRQEAFF
abundance: few; v_gene: TRBV5-1; j_gene: TRBJ1-5; d_gene: NA; CDR3nt: TGCGCCAGCAGCTTGAGCGGGGGCAATCAGCCCCAGCATTTT; CDR3aa: CASSLSGGNQPQHF
abundance: NA; v_gene: TRBV7-3; j_gene: TRBJ2-7; d_gene: TRBD2; CDR3nt: TGTGCCAGCAGCTTAATAGCGGGGGAGACCTACGAGCAGTACTTC; CDR3aa: CASSLIAGETYEQYF
abundance: NA; v_gene: TRBV27; j_gene: TRBJ2-5; d_gene: NA; CDR3nt: TGTGCCAGCAGTTTATTTAGGGGTGGCCAAGAGACCCAGTACTTC; CDR3aa: CASSLFRGGQETQYF
abundance: NA; v_gene: TRBV5-5; j_gene: TRBJ1-1; d_gene: NA; CDR3nt: TGTGCCAGCAACATAGTCTTGAACACTGAAGCTTTCTTT; CDR3aa: CASNIVLNTEAFF
abundance: NA; v_gene: TRBV29-1; j_gene: TRBJ1-4; d_gene: NA; CDR3nt: TGCAGCGTTGAAGAGGGAGAAAAACTGTTTTTT; CDR3aa: CSVEEGEKLFF
abundance: NA; v_gene: TRBV6-1; j_gene: TRBJ2-7; d_gene: NA; CDR3nt: TGTGCCAGCGTTAGGACAGTTTCGTCCTACGAGCAGTACTTC; CDR3aa: CASVRTVSSYEQYF
abundance: NA; v_gene: TRBV27; j_gene: TRBJ1-5; d_gene: TRBD1; CDR3nt: TGTGCCAGCAGTTTAACGGGGACAGTCAATCAGCCCCAGCATTTT; CDR3aa: CASSLTGTVNQPQHF
abundance: few; v_gene: TRBV5-1; j_gene: TRBJ1-2; d_gene: NA; CDR3nt: TGCGCCAGCAGCTTGAACATTGGGGGGGATGGCTACACCTTC; CDR3aa: CASSLNIGGDGYTF
abundance: once; v_gene: TRBV9; j_gene: TRBJ1-1; d_gene: TRBD1; CDR3nt: TGTGCCAGCAGCTCCTCGGGACAGGGGGTGTCTGAAGCTTTCTTT; CDR3aa: CASSSSGQGVSEAFF
abundance: NA; v_gene: TRBV11-2; j_gene: TRBJ2-7; d_gene: NA; CDR3nt: TGTGCCAGCAGCCCCTGGGTGGGGACCTACGAGCAGTACTTC; CDR3aa: CASSPWVGTYEQYF
abundance: few; v_gene: TRBV30; j_gene: TRBJ1-4; d_gene: TRBD1; CDR3nt: TGTGCCTGGAGTCAGACAGGGACTAATGAAAAACTGTTTTTT; CDR3aa: CAWSQTGTNEKLFF
abundance: once; v_gene: TRBV18; j_gene: TRBJ1-1; d_gene: TRBD1; CDR3nt: TGTGCCAGCTCACTCTCCAAACAGGGGGCGTCTGAAGCTTTCTTT; CDR3aa: CASSLSKQGASEAFF
abundance: NA; v_gene: TRBV6-6; j_gene: TRBJ1-3; d_gene: NA; CDR3nt: TGTGCCAGCAACCGGGGAGACGACACCATATATTTT; CDR3aa: CASNRGDDTIYF
abundance: NA; v_gene: TRBV5-1; j_gene: TRBJ2-1; d_gene: TRBD1; CDR3nt: TGCGCCAGCAGCACAGGGACAGGGGAATGGCATGAGCAGTTCTTC; CDR3aa: CASSTGTGEWHEQFF
abundance: NA; v_gene: TRBV5-1; j_gene: TRBJ2-5; d_gene: TRBD2; CDR3nt: TGCGCCAGCAGCTTGGGAAGCGGGGGGGCGCTCCAAGAGACCCAGTACTTC; CDR3aa: CASSLGSGGALQETQYF
abundance: few; v_gene: TRBV9; j_gene: TRBJ2-1; d_gene: NA; CDR3nt: TGTGCCAGCAGCCTTAGCGGAATTGCCTACAATGAGCAGTTCTTC; CDR3aa: CASSLSGIAYNEQFF
abundance: few; v_gene: TRBV6-5; j_gene: TRBJ1-6; d_gene: TRBD1; CDR3nt: TGTGCCAGCAGTTCTAGACAGGGGGCTTCACCCCTCCACTTT; CDR3aa: CASSSRQGASPLHF
abundance: NA; v_gene: TRBV25-1; j_gene: TRBJ1-2; d_gene: NA; CDR3nt: TGTGCCAGCTACATACAGGGAGAAGGTGGCTACACCTTC; CDR3aa: CASYIQGEGGYTF
abundance: NA; v_gene: TRBV6-6; j_gene: TRBJ2-1; d_gene: NA; CDR3nt: TGTGCCAGCACCGACCCCAGGGCAAATGAGCAGTTCTTC; CDR3aa: CASTDPRANEQFF
abundance: NA; v_gene: TRBV29-1; j_gene: TRBJ1-2; d_gene: TRBD1; CDR3nt: TGCAGCGTTGGGACAGGGCAGCGCGGCTACACCTTC; CDR3aa: CSVGTGQRGYTF
abundance: few; v_gene: TRBV9; j_gene: TRBJ2-3; d_gene: NA; CDR3nt: TGTGCCAGCAGCGTAGGCCAGGTATCAGATACGCAGTATTTT; CDR3aa: CASSVGQVSDTQYF
abundance: NA; v_gene: TRBV5-1; j_gene: TRBJ2-7; d_gene: NA; CDR3nt: TGCGCCAGCAGCTTGGTTGAGGGAAGCGAGCAGTACTTC; CDR3aa: CASSLVEGSEQYF
abundance: few; v_gene: TRBV4-1; j_gene: TRBJ1-1; d_gene: NA; CDR3nt: TGCGCCAGCAGCCAAGATCGACCTCAGGGGACTGAAGCTTTCTTT; CDR3aa: CASSQDRPQGTEAFF
abundance: NA; v_gene: TRBV5-5; j_gene: TRBJ1-2; d_gene: NA; CDR3nt: TGTGCCAGCAGCTTGTCGGTTTTGCGAAACCTTGGCTACACCTTC; CDR3aa: CASSLSVLRNLGYTF